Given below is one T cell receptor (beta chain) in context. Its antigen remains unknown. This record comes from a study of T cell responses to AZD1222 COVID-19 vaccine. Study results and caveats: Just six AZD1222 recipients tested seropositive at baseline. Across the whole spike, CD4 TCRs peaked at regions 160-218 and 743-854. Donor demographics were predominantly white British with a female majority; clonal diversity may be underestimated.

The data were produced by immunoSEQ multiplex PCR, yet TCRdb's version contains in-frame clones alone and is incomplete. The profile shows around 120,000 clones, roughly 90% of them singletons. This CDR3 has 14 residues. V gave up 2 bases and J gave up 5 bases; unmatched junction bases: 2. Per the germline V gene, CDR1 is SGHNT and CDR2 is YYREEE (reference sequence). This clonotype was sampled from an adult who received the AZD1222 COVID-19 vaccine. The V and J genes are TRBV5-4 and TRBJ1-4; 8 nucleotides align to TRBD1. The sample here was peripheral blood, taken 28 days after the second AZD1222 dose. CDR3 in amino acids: CASSLQGENEKLFF. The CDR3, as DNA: TGTGCCAGCAGCTTACAGGGGGAGAATGAAAAACTGTTTTTT.